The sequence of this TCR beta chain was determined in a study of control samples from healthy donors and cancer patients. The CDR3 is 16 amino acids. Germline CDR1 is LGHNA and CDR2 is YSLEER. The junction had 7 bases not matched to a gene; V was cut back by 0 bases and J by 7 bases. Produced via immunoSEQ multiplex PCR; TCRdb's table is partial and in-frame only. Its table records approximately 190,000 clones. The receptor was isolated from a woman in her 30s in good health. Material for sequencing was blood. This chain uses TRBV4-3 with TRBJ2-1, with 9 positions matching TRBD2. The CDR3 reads CASSQDRAAGGNEQFF. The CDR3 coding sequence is TGCGCCAGCAGCCAAGATCGTGCCGCGGGGGGGAATGAGCAGTTCTTC.